Below, one TCR beta chain is given with its context. This sample is drawn from a study of monozygotic twins with inflammatory bowel disease. Germline-derived CDR1 and CDR2 are SGHTA and FQGNSA. The CDR3 covers 16 residues. TCRdb reprocessed the 5' RACE reads and keeps a single row for each CDR3 protein, giving no DNA. The repertoire table contains some 200,000 distinct CDR3 sequences. The rearrangement joins TRBV7-2 to TRBJ2-1; absent DNA, TCRdb's TRBD2 call cannot be checked. The source of this sequence is a human donor with ulcerative colitis or Crohn's disease, or a healthy co-twin of an affected twin (not recorded which). The sequenced sample consisted of blood. CDR3 region: CASSLGPSGSGNEQFF.